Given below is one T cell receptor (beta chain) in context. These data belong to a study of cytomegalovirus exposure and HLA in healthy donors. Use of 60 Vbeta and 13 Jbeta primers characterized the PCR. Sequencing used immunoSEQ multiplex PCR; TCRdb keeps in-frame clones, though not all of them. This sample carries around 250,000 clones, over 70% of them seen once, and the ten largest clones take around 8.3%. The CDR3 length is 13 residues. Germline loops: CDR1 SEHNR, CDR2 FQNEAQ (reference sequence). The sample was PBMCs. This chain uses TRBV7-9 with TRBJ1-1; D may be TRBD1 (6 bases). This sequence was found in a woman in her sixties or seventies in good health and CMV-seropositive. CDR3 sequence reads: CSIEPRGNTEAFF. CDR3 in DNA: TGTTCCATCGAACCCAGGGGGAACACTGAAGCTTTCTTT.